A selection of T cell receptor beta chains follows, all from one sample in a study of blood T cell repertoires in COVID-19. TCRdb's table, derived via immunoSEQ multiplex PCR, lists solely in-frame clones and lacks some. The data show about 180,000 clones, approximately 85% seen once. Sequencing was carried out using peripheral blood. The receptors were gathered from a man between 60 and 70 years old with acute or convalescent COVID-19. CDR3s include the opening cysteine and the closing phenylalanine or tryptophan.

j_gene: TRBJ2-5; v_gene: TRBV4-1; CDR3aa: CASSRRQGAGETQYF
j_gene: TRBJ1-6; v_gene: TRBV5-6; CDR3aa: CASTLGTGDASPLHF
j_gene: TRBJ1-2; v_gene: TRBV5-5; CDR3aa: CASSPPTGGHGYTF
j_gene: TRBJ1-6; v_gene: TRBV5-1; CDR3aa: CASSSTGTNSPLHF
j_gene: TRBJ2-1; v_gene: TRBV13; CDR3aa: CASSSDAGGNEQFF
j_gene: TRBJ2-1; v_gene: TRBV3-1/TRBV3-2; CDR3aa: CASSQRRHEQFF
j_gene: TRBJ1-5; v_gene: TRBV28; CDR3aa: CASSLFQGHQPQHF
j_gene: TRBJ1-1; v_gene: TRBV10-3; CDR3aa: CAVRTQGNTEAFF
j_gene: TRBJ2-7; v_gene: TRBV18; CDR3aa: CASSPGTGASYEQYF
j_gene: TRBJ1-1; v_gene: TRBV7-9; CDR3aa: CASSPGQTFMNTEAFF
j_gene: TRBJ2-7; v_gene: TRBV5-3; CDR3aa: CARSLNLARAYEQYF
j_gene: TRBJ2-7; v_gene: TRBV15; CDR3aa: CATSRKGQGYEQYF
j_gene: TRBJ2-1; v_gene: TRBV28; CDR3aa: CASGVGLAGGEEQFF
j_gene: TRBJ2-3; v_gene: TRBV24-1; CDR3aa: CATSDPRQGGADTQYF
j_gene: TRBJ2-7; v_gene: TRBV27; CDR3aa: CASSSRLAGVGEQYF
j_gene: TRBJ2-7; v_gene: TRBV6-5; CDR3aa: CASSPRDRFYEQYF
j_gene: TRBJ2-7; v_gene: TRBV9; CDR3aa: CASSQGGALVSYEQYF
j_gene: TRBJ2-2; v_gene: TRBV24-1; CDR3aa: CATSDPGGEANTGELFF
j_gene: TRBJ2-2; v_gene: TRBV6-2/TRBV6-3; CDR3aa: CASSYSLSANTGELFF
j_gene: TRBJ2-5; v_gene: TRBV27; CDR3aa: CASRPTGGETQYF
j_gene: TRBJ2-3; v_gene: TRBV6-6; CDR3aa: CASSRGQGSYTDTQYF
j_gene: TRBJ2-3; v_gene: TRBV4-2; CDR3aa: CASSAGLAGGPGTDTQYF
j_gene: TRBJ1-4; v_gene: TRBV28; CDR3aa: CASSLGTDRSGKLFF
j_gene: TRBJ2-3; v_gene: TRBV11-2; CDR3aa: CASSLPQGTQYF
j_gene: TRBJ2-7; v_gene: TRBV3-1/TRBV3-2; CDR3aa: CASSQGVGPMYF
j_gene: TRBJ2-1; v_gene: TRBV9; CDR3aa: CASSVEVSGRAVRNEQFF
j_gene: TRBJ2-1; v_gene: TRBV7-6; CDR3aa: CASSLHQARGAYNEQFF
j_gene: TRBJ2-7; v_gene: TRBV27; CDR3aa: CASSHQAGGPYEQYF
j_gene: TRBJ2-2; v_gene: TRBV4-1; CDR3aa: CASSVHRGQMTGELFF